What follows are 12 T cell receptor beta chains derived from one specimen sequenced in a study of control samples from healthy donors and cancer patients. Sequencing used immunoSEQ multiplex PCR; TCRdb keeps in-frame clones, though not all of them. The sample lists some 410,000 clones, approximately 90% occurring once. Sequencing was performed on PBMCs. The receptors come from a middle-aged man with head and neck cancer.

This chain links TRBV6-5 with TRBJ2-7; D gene uncertain. The CDR3 runs 14 residues. Germline CDR1 reads MNHEY; CDR2 reads SVGAGI. With 0 bases removed from V and 3 bases from J, the gap between germline ends came to 9 bases. The CDR3 reads CASSYSGGNYEQYF. DNA for the CDR3: TGTGCCAGCAGTTACTCTGGCGGAAACTACGAGCAGTACTTC.

In the case of this clone: In the same sample, other DNA sequences code for this CDR3. The genes are TRBV3-1 (or the pseudogene TRBV3-2) and TRBJ2-2; the match to TRBD1 covers 9 bases. Germline trimming cut 7 bases from V and 8 bases from J; bases unmatched to any gene: 8. The CDR3 spans 14 residues. Germline V CDR1 and CDR2: LGHDT, YNNKEL (reference sequence). The CDR3 spells CASKTGGGLGELFF. The CDR3 nucleotides read TGTGCCAGCAAGACAGGGGGTGGGCTGGGGGAGCTGTTTTTT.

V gene TRBV24-1 combines with J gene TRBJ1-5; D gene ambiguous. The V end lost 4 bases, the J end lost 0 bases, and 12 bases lay between the germline ends. Germline CDR1 and CDR2: KGHDR and SFDVKD. This CDR3 is 16 amino acids long. The CDR3 protein is CATSDPTRGSNQPQHF. Here the CDR3 DNA reads TGTGCCACCAGTGACCCGACGAGAGGTAGCAATCAGCCCCAGCATTTT.

The V gene is TRBV28, the J gene TRBJ1-1; TRBD1 is a possible D gene (5 bases). Trimming cost V 2 bases and J 3 bases, with 13 bases left between them. Germline loops: CDR1 MDHEN, CDR2 SYDVKM. This CDR3 contains 15 residues. The CDR3 DNA reads TGTGCCAGCAGTTTAGTTCTGGGGACGGACACTGAAGCTTTCTTT. Amino acid sequence: CASSLVLGTDTEAFF.

V usage is TRBV28 and J usage is TRBJ1-5; D is unclear. Germline CDR1 is MDHEN and CDR2 is SYDVKM. Trimming took 1 base from V and 5 from J, leaving 21 bases between them. The CDR3 spans 18 residues. The CDR3 here is CASSLSILNKAAYQPQHF. The CDR3 DNA sequence: TGTGCCAGCAGTTTATCCATTCTGAATAAGGCGGCCTATCAGCCCCAGCATTTT.

This clone was seen once. This sequence joins TRBV4-3 and TRBJ2-1, with 12 bases fitting TRBD1. The germline V gene has CDR1 LGHNA and CDR2 YSLEER. The CDR3 is 17 residues long. V was pared by 0 bases and J by 5 bases, with 5 bases of the junction left unmatched. The CDR3 region has the DNA TGCGCCAGCAGCCAAGAGTGGGGACAGGGGGCACACAATGAGCAGTTCTTC. This sequence encodes CASSQEWGQGAHNEQFF.

The rearrangement uses TRBV6-5 and TRBJ1-2; D is ambiguous. V dropped 0 bases and J dropped 0 bases, with 11 bases sitting between them. CDR1 MNHEY and CDR2 SVGAGI come from the germline V gene. This CDR3 has 16 amino acids. The CDR3 reads CASSYSSARPNYGYTF. For the CDR3, the DNA is TGTGCCAGCAGTTACTCATCCGCCAGACCTAACTATGGCTACACCTTC.

CDR3 coding DNA: TGCGCCAGCAGCTTGTTCTTCGGCCGCCGAGGGAACACTGAAGCTTTCTTT. Protein sequence: CASSLFFGRRGNTEAFF. The chain combines TRBV5-1 with TRBJ1-1, with D uncertain. The CDR3 sequence is 17 residues long. Germline V gene sequence: CDR1 SGHRS, CDR2 YFSETQ. V was pared by 1 base and J by 1 base, with 17 bases between.

This clone was found a few times. This chain joins TRBV30 and TRBJ1-5, with D uncertain. V was cut by 2 bases and J by 10 bases, with 15 bases left in between. Germline CDR1 and CDR2: GTSNPN and SVGIG (reference sequence). The CDR3 has 13 residues. This chain's CDR3 is CAWSSDGLVPQHF. Written as DNA, the CDR3 is TGTGCCTGGAGTTCAGACGGCCTAGTTCCCCAGCATTTT.

This chain connects TRBV10-3 to TRBJ2-1; 14 bases line up with TRBD2. V trimming: 6 bases; J trimming: 2 bases; junction bases outside the gene matches: 6. The CDR3 has 17 amino acids. Germline CDR1 and CDR2: ENHRY and SYGVKD. The CDR3 sequence is CAIRDGTSGSAYNEQFF. CDR3 coding DNA: TGTGCCATCAGGGATGGGACTAGCGGGAGCGCCTACAATGAGCAGTTCTTC.

The V and J genes are TRBV5-5 and TRBJ2-1; a weak D match, TRBD2 (7 bases). CDR1 and CDR2 from the germline V gene are SGHKS and YYEKEE (reference sequence). Trimming stripped 3 bases from V and 8 bases from J, with 21 bases between. The CDR3 is made up of 16 amino acids. The CDR3 region has the DNA TGTGCCAGCAGCTCAACTCGGGGGGCAATGAACGATGAGCAGTTCTTC. It yields the protein CASSSTRGAMNDEQFF.

Of note for this clone: The sample holds other DNA sequences that translate to the same CDR3. This rearrangement joins TRBV9 to TRBJ2-3; possible D gene TRBD1, 5 bases. This CDR3 contains 13 residues. Trimming left V 3 bases short and J 1 base short, with 6 bases between. Germline V gene sequence: CDR1 SGDLS, CDR2 YYNGEE. The CDR3 nucleotides read TGTGCCAGCAGCGAAGGGGGCACAGATACGCAGTATTTT. As protein: CASSEGGTDTQYF.